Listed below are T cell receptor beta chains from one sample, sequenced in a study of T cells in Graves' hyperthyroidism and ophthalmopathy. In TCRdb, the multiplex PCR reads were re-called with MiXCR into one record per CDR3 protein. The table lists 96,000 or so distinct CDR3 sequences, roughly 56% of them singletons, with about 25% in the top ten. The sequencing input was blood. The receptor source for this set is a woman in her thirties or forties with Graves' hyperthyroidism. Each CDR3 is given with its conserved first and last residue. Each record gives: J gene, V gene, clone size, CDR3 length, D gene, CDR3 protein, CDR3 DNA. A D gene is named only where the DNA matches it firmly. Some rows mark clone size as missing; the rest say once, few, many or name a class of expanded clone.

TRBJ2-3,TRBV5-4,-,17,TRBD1,CASSSPILTGGADTQYF,TGTGCCAGCAGCTCCCCAATATTGACAGGGGGCGCAGATACGCAGTATTTT
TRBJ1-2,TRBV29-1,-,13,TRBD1,CSVNGQGSHGYTF,TGCAGCGTGAACGGACAGGGCAGCCATGGCTACACCTTC
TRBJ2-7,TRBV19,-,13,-,CASSMGQGNEQYF,TGTGCCAGTAGTATGGGGCAGGGGAACGAGCAGTACTTC
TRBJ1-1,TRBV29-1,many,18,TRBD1,CSVEDPGSLWTGDTEAFF,TGCAGCGTTGAAGATCCGGGCTCGCTCTGGACAGGGGACACTGAAGCTTTCTTT
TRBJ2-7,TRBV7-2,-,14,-,CASSPPPPWGEQYF,TGTGCCAGCAGCCCACCCCCGCCCTGGGGCGAGCAGTACTTC
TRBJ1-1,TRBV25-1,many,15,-,CASRGAGPMNTEAFF,TGTGCCAGCAGGGGGGCAGGGCCCATGAACACTGAAGCTTTCTTT
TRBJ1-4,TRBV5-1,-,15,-,CASSLEDSTNEKLFF,TGCGCCAGCAGCTTGGAGGACAGCACTAATGAAAAACTGTTTTTT
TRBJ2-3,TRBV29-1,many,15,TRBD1,CSVDRGQEYTDTQYF,TGCAGCGTTGACAGGGGACAGGAATACACAGATACGCAGTATTTT
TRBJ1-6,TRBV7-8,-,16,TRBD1,CASSLAGTGGNQPLHF,TGTGCCAGCAGCTTAGCTGGGACAGGGGGCAATCAGCCCCTCCACTTT
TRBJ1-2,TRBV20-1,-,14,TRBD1,CSARDQGVSYGYTF,TGCAGTGCTAGAGATCAGGGGGTTTCTTATGGCTACACCTTC
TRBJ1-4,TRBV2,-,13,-,CASRSLGGEKLFF,TGTGCCAGCCGTTCTCTCGGGGGGGAAAAACTGTTTTTT
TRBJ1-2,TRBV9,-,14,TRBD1,CASSVATGNYGYTF,TGTGCCAGCAGCGTAGCGACAGGGAACTATGGCTACACCTTC
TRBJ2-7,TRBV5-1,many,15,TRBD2,CASSLTGRARYEQYF,TGCGCCAGCAGCTTGACCGGGAGGGCCAGATACGAGCAGTACTTC
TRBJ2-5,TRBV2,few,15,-,CASSDRGLGQETQYF,TGTGCCAGCAGTGATCGAGGGCTAGGCCAAGAGACCCAGTACTTC
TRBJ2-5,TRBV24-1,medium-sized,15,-,CATSRGPNFAETQYF,TGTGCCACCAGTAGAGGGCCGAACTTTGCGGAGACCCAGTACTTC
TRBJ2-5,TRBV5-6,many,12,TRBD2,CASSFRRLATYF,TGTGCCAGCAGCTTCCGTCGACTAGCGACTTACTTC
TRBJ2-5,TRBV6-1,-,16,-,CASRETGTANNQPQYF,TGTGCCAGCAGGGAAACGGGGACGGCGAACAATCAGCCCCAGTACTTC
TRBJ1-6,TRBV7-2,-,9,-,CASSPPPPW,TGTGCCAGCAGCCCACCCCCGCCCTGG
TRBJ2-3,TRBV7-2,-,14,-,CASHRVGWADTQYF,TGTGCCAGCCACAGGGTTGGGTGGGCAGATACGCAGTATTTT
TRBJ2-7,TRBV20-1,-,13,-,CSAYSFRTHEQYF,TGCAGTGCTTACTCATTCCGCACCCACGAGCAGTACTTC
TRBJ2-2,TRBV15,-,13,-,CATSRGTTGELFF,TGTGCCACCAGCAGGGGGACCACCGGGGAGCTGTTTTTT
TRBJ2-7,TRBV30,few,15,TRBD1,CAWKLGDRAAYEQYF,TGTGCCTGGAAGCTGGGAGACAGGGCCGCCTACGAGCAGTACTTC
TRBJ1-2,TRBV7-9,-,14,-,CASSAQTGSGGYTF,TGTGCCAGCAGCGCCCAGACCGGGAGTGGAGGCTACACCTTC
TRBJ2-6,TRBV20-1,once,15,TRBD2,CSARDRRGRFNVLTF,TGCAGTGCTAGAGATCGGCGCGGGAGGTTCAACGTCCTGACTTTC